The clone carrying this T cell receptor (beta chain) was counted between two and nine times. This sample is part of a study of early T cells in non-severe SARS-CoV-2 infection. TCRdb passed the 5' RACE reads through MiXCR, listing each CDR3 protein once. The sample consists of more than 95,000 distinct CDR3 sequences, around 10% of them appearing once. Germline V lookup: CDR1 ENHRY, CDR2 SYGVKD. This CDR3 has 12 amino acids. The ends were cut back, 5 bases at V and 6 bases at J, with 9 bases in the middle. The starting material was whole blood, obtained at baseline. This sequence joins TRBV10-3 and TRBJ2-3, with D unclear. This clonotype was sampled from an adult who was a healthcare worker with PCR-confirmed SARS-CoV-2 infection or an uninfected control (not recorded which). CDR3 protein: CAISKPWDTQYF. In DNA form, the CDR3 reads TGTGCCATCAGTAAGCCGTGGGATACGCAGTATTTT.